This T cell receptor beta chain came from a study of radiation and T cells in renal cell carcinoma (dated by TCRdb to about 2020). Regarding the study in general: A total of 53 samples underwent TCR beta sequencing, made up of roughly 26 tumors and approximately 27 peripheral blood samples. Across all 50 or so samples, several million unique CDR3 nucleotide sequences, encoding 2.5 million to 3 million unique CDR3 amino acid sequences, were identified. The final blood draw was performed at 4 weeks after radiation, at the same time as nephrectomy. Broader findings and caveats from the paper: The single-armed trial design could not address effects of radiation dose or scheduling on the TCR repertoire. In blood, the top tumor clonotypes increased from baseline to 2 weeks after radiation and then shrank by 4 weeks, which suggests a temporary expansion of tumor-resident clones. No pretreatment tumor biopsies were available, so the baseline intratumoral presence of clonotypes could not be determined. Dynamics of the blood repertoire were not tracked past 4 weeks after treatment.

The immunoSEQ kit was used, according to the manufacturer's recommendations, to generate TCR beta libraries from genomic DNA. To prepare the libraries, a first multiplex PCR with proprietary primers was run, followed by a second PCR that added unique barcodes, and a bead cleanup was done after each round. Each sample batch included a kit-provided positive control reaction and a negative control reaction. The final libraries were assessed on an Agilent 4200 TapeStation D1000 ScreenTape, pooled by volume, and quantified by qPCR. Sequencing was performed on an Illumina NextSeq500 using a MidOutput 150-cycle cartridge, with 156 Read1 cycles, 15 Index1 cycles, and the kit custom primers. The pooled library was loaded at approximately 0.92 pM, and roughly 18% PhiX control was spiked in. As for how the authors treated the data: Vendor-processed data were analyzed in R, and a clonotype was defined as all T cells sharing the same CDR3 nucleotide sequence. For clone abundance analyses, frequencies were normalized to the 10,000 most abundant clones in each sample. Public T cell clones, which averaged fewer than five per sample, were excluded before analysis. Tumor-enriched clonotypes and baseline blood-enriched clonotypes were defined as those with an abundance difference of at least 32-fold between compartments. A beta-binomial differential abundance model was used to identify clonotypes that expanded or contracted between blood time points. Tumor-blood repertoire similarity was measured with the Baroni-Urbani and Buser coefficient, and group comparisons used two-tailed Wilcoxon tests in R. The table was pulled from immuneACCESS by TCRdb, which kept in-frame rearrangements only. Such tables lose some clones; where checked, under half of the loss comes from unresolved V genes, and the rest has no known cause. D and trimming were read from the DNA, whereas the V and J calls and clone size are those reported in that table. Present in this sample are more than 60,000 clones, around 78% of which were seen just once. Of the sample, about 2.4% is held by the ten largest clones.

Comment on this clone: This receptor's antigen is unknown. One base away there is no much larger clone; base qualities are not given.

The meaning of the sample's time point label: blood 4 weeks post-SBRT, at nephrectomy. The treatment or condition label on this specimen signifies: 15 Gy SBRT to primary tumor, nephrectomy 4 weeks later. The samples were obtained from a clinical trial, where primary renal cell carcinomas were treated with 15 Gy stereotactic body radiation therapy and then removed by nephrectomy 4 weeks afterward. To follow tumor-enriched clonotypes, peripheral blood was collected serially from radiation-treated patients at baseline and again at 2 weeks and 4 weeks after SBRT. All patients had renal cell carcinoma with clear cell pathology. Genomic DNA for TCR sequencing was prepared using the QIAamp DNA Blood Mini Kit (Qiagen). The analyses included just those samples that passed every quality control check. The CDR3 sequence holds 16 residues, the cysteine and phenylalanine included. Only CDR3 DNA remains: 48 bases, in frame from the first base. Trimming at the junction amounts to 5 bases on V and 2 bases on J, and the germline ends lie 15 bases apart. Reading the germline V gene (reference sequence) gives CDR1 MNHNY and CDR2 SVGAGI.

The sequence came from a woman in her sixties or seventies with renal cell carcinoma. The source was blood, collected from a patient whose treatment included radiotherapy and nephrectomy. The rearranged chain carries TRBV6-6 and TRBJ1-4, and possibly TRBD1, on 6 matching bases. The CDR3 reads as follows: CASSHVGGATNEKLFF. The bases are TGTGCCAGCAGTCATGTGGGGGGGGCGACTAATGAAAAACTGTTTTTT.